This T cell receptor (beta chain) came from a study of blood T cell repertoires in COVID-19 (dated by TCRdb to between 2020 and 2021). Regarding the complete study: Samples covering the acute and convalescent phases of COVID-19 were provided by collaborators in the United States, Italy and Spain. A de-identified subject ID, COVID-19 status, age in years and sex were almost always included in the sample metadata. The repertoires were made available in a free public database intended to serve as a resource for research on the immune response to SARS-CoV-2. Samples were obtained from the ongoing ImmuneRACE study (first 160 participants) and from 1,000 to 1,500 subjects provided by 6 global collaborators. Where available, HLA class I and class II types were taken from metadata supplied by the sample provider and were not determined by assay-based typing. Subjects who had been exposed to COVID-19, were actively infected with it, or had recovered from it provided the deeply sampled blood TCRbeta repertoires that made up the dataset. The prospective study material was composed of cDNA or gDNA derived from T cells, B-cell-depleted T cells, or PBMCs.

TCRbeta CDR3 regions were amplified from genomic DNA using the immunoSEQ Assay, a bias-controlled multiplex PCR. Under the source paper's analysis protocol: The number of nucleated cells in each sample was estimated from the amplification of reference gene primers within the assay. To quantify the absolute abundance of each unique TCRbeta CDR3 rearrangement, sequence reads were collapsed and filtered. For each sample, productive Simpson clonality was calculated as the square root of Simpson's diversity index across productive rearrangements. Sourced from immuneACCESS, this table was stored by TCRdb with only in-frame sequences that have V and J called. A share of the clones is absent; for the studies checked, an unresolved V gene accounts for under half, and the remainder has no known explanation. That table furnishes V, J and clone size, whereas the DNA furnished D and trimming. For this sample there are fewer than 250,000 clones; roughly 85% appear just once. The top ten clones comprise around 10% of the sample.

Only a few counts were recorded for this clone. Its antigen remains undetermined. There are no base qualities to consult, and no much larger clone falls within one base. What the work shows at the level of the full study, not this receptor alone: The quantity of clinical and demographic metadata differed by source and by participant and was supplied without curation.

V is pared back by 6 bases and J by 8 bases, with 16 bases lying between the germline termini. Measured from the cysteine to the phenylalanine, the CDR3 is 13 residues long. Only the CDR3 region is kept as DNA, spanning 39 bases read in frame from base 1. As encoded in the germline V gene, CDR1 is SGHVS while CDR2 is FQNEAQ. Participants in the prospective study were enrolled through a virtual design, were aged 18 to 89 years, and lived in 24 United States geographic areas. To assign participants to cohorts, the prospective study relied on clinical history that participants themselves reported in a screening survey and a study questionnaire. Mobile phlebotomists in the prospective study collected whole blood, serum and a nasopharyngeal or oropharyngeal swab from every participant. Over an approximately 2-month period, participants in the prospective study had the option of providing additional blood draws and questionnaires. Prospective study blood samples were shipped either frozen or at room temperature before DNA extraction.

The rearranged segments are TRBV7-8 and TRBJ1-2, and TRBD1 may be the D gene, going by 6 matching bases. The sequence was obtained from a woman between 45 and 65 years old with acute COVID-19. Sequencing input: PBMCs or T cells enriched from blood (not recorded which). The DNA sequence is TGTGCCAGCAGACGTTCAGGGGCCTACGGCTACACCTTC. This sequence encodes CASRRSGAYGYTF.